Below are 2 T cell receptor beta chains sequenced from a single sample in a study of T cells expressing NK-cell markers. One entry per CDR3 protein, without DNA, is what TCRdb gives after re-calling the 5' RACE reads. The clone table shows roughly 450,000 distinct CDR3 sequences, with the ten largest holding more than 1.4%. Sample: blood T cells: a sorted CD56 or NKG2C T cell subset, CD4+ or CD8+ T cells, or bulk PBMC T cells (not recorded which). All receptors come from a woman aged 50 to 65 in good health.

The chain couples TRBV29-1 to TRBJ1-1; TCRdb picks TRBD1, but there is no DNA to check that call. Germline V gene sequence: CDR1 SQVTM, CDR2 ANQGSEA. The length of the CDR3 is 16 residues. CDR3: CSVEDNTGGRNTEAFF. Using reference TRBV29-1 and TRBJ1-1 for the parts outside the CDR3, the full variable domain is SAVISQKPSRDICQRGTSLTIQCQVDSQVTMMFWYRQQPGQSLTLIATANQGSEATYESGFVIDKFPISRPNLTFSTLTVSNMSPEDSSIYLCSVEDNTGGRNTEAFFGQGTRLTVV.

The chain employs TRBV28 and TRBJ2-7; the D call from TCRdb, TRBD1, cannot be confirmed without DNA. The CDR3 is made up of 13 amino acids. Germline V gene lookup returns CDR1 MDHEN and CDR2 SYDVKM. The CDR3 reads CASSFGDTYEQYF.